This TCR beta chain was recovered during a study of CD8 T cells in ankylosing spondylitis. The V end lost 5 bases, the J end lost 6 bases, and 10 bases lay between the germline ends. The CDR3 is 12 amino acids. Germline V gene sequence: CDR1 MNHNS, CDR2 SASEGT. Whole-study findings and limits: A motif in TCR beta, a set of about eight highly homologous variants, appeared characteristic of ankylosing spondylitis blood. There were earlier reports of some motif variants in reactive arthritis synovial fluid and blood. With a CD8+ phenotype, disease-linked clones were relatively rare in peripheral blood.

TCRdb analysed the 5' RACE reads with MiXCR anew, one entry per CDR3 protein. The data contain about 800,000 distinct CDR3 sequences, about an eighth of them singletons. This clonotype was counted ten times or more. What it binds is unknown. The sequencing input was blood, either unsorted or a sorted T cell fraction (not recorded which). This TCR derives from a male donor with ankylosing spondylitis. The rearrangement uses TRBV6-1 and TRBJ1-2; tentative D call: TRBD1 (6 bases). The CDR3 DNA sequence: TGTGCCAGCAGTCCTCGACAGGATGGCTACACCTTC. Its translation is CASSPRQDGYTF.